This TCR beta chain appears in the sequencing data of a study of Tregs in tolerant kidney transplant recipients. Overall study results and limits: Donor-specific Treg expansion exceeded global Treg expansion in tolerant patients, suggesting antigen drive.

Germline V gene sequence: CDR1 WSHSY, CDR2 SAAADI. V trimming: 5 bases; J trimming: 0 bases; junction bases outside the gene matches: 3. The CDR3 extends over 15 amino acids. Worth noting for this clone: The antigen remains unidentified. The CDR3 extends 3 residues past the end of the read, so its final part is completed from the germline J gene.

Related graft donors supplied nonmyeloablative bone marrow transplants, and mixed chimerism was transient. The table came from immunoSEQ multiplex PCR; TCRdb's copy has only in-frame clones and leaves some out. The repertoire table contains about 6,400 clones. Sequencing was performed on CD8+ T cells from blood (PBMCs), taken 12 months after the transplant. This receptor was obtained from a human patient who received a combined kidney and bone marrow transplant. Some T cells may be graft donor cells. V is TRBV10-2 and J is TRBJ2-3, with 9 positions matching TRBD2. The CDR3 reads CASSQAGGSTDTQYF. The CDR3 bases that were read are TGCGCCAGCAGTCAAGCGGGGGGAAGCACAGATACG.